This T cell receptor beta chain was obtained from a study of Graves' ophthalmopathy and Graves' hyperthyroidism. Trimming removed 8 bases from V and 1 base from J, with 17 bases in between. Per germline, CDR1 LGHNA and CDR2 YNFKEQ. CDR3 length equals 15 residues. On this clonotype itself: Its antigen is not identified.

From RNA, the CDR3 regions of TCR beta chains were amplified and sequenced. Following a first-round RT-PCR that used HTBI primers, a second-round multiplex PCR was carried out. TCRdb analysed the multiplex PCR reads with MiXCR anew, one entry per CDR3 protein. The repertoire holds about 700,000 distinct CDR3 sequences, roughly 40% seen once, with approximately 46% in the top ten. The study's findings and limits: A roughly 80% specificity and around 90% sensitivity were achieved by a 13-signature model that separated ophthalmopathy from stable hyperthyroidism. The authors also found most expanded thyroid clonotypes above 0.001 frequency in blood.

Sample: peripheral blood. The TCR sequence derives from an adult man with Graves' ophthalmopathy. The gene calls are TRBV4-2 and TRBJ1-1; tentative D call: TRBD1 (6 bases). CDR3 sequence: CASERGGYGNTEAFF. The CDR3 DNA is TGTGCCAGCGAAAGGGGGGGATATGGGAACACTGAAGCTTTCTTT.